Following are 5 T cell receptor beta chains from one sample sequenced in a study of T cell responses to AZD1222 COVID-19 vaccine. The table came from immunoSEQ multiplex PCR; TCRdb's copy has only in-frame clones and leaves some out. The repertoire holds around 260,000 clones, with approximately 95% as singletons. Material: peripheral blood, obtained on day 0 of AZD1222 vaccination. Receptor source: an adult in good health.

The genes are TRBV9 and TRBJ1-2, with D maybe TRBD1 (6 bases). Germline loops: CDR1 SGDLS, CDR2 YYNGEE. The CDR3 is made up of 13 amino acids. Trimming took 4 bases from V and 2 from J, leaving 9 bases between them. CDR3 protein: CASSRGENYGYTF. The DNA for the CDR3 is TGTGCCAGCAGCAGGGGGGAGAACTATGGCTACACCTTC.

The V and J genes are TRBV28 and TRBJ2-7, with a tentative D call TRBD1 (7 bases). The CDR3 extends over 14 amino acids. Trimming cost V 2 bases and J 6 bases, with 14 bases left between them. The V gene's germline CDR1 is MDHEN and CDR2 SYDVKM. The chain's CDR3 is CASSLGTVAAEQYF. The DNA of the CDR3 is TGTGCCAGCAGTTTAGGGACAGTAGCGGCCGAGCAGTACTTC.

In its sample, this clone was seen a few times. This rearrangement joins TRBV6-2 or TRBV6-3 to TRBJ2-1; 11 bases line up with TRBD2. Germline CDR1 reads MNHEY; CDR2 reads SVGEGT. The V segment lost 6 bases and the J segment 12 bases; nucleotides outside the gene matches: 22. This CDR3 comprises 18 residues. DNA of the CDR3: TGTGCCAGCAGCTCAGGTCGACTAGCGGGACTGGCGGTGGTGAGGCAGTTCTTC. This sequence encodes CASSSGRLAGLAVVRQFF.

V and J are TRBV6-2 or TRBV6-3 and TRBJ2-1; 9 bases are shared with TRBD1. The CDR3 spans 15 residues. The germline V gene has CDR1 MNHEY and CDR2 SVGEGT. The V and J ends lost 6 bases and 2 bases, in that order; junction bases with no gene match: 5. Here the CDR3 reads CASSSWTGAYNEQFF. In DNA form, the CDR3 reads TGTGCCAGCAGCTCCTGGACAGGGGCCTACAATGAGCAGTTCTTC.

The V gene is TRBV7-8, the J gene TRBJ2-2; D uncertain. Germline V gene data show CDR1 as SGHVS and CDR2 as FQNEAQ. The CDR3 length is 13 residues. Trimming removed 5 bases at V and 5 bases at J, with 9 bases between. The chain's CDR3 is CASSPGPTGELFF. In nucleotides, the CDR3 is TGTGCCAGCAGCCCCGGGCCAACCGGGGAGCTGTTTTTT.